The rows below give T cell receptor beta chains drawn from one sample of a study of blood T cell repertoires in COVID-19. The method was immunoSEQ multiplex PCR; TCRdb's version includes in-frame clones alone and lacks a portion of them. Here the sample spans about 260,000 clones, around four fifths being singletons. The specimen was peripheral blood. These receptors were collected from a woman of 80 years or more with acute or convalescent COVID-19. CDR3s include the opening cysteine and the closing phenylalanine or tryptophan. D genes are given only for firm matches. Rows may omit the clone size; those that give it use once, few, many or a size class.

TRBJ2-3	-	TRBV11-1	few	CASSHTDTQYF	TGTGCCAGCAGCCACACAGATACGCAGTATTTT
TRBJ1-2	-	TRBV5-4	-	CASSPSQNLYGYTF	TGTGCCAGCAGCCCTAGCCAGAATCTCTATGGCTACACCTTC
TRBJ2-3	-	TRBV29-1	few	CSGRSADTQYF	TGCAGCGGTAGAAGCGCAGATACGCAGTATTTT
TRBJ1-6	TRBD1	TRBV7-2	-	CASSPGQGANSPLHF	TGTGCCAGCAGCCCGGGACAGGGGGCTAATTCACCCCTCCACTTT
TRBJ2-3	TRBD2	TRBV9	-	CASSVGSSDSGGARDTQYF	TGTGCCAGCAGCGTAGGGTCCTCGGATAGCGGGGGGGCAAGGGATACGCAGTATTTT
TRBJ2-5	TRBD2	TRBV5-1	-	CASSLTSGGGTQYF	TGCGCCAGCAGCTTAACTAGCGGGGGGGGGACCCAGTACTTC
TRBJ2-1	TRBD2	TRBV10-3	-	CAISGFTSGRGNEQFF	TGTGCCATCAGTGGATTTACTAGCGGGAGGGGGAATGAGCAGTTCTTC
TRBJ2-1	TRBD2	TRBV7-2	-	CASSLELVSGGAEQFF	TGTGCCAGCAGCTTAGAATTGGTTAGCGGGGGGGCAGAGCAGTTCTTC
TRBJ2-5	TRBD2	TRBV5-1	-	CASRLGTSAWYQETQYF	TGCGCCAGCAGACTAGGGACTAGCGCGTGGTACCAAGAGACCCAGTACTTC
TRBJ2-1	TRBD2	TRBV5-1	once	CASSDGRSSGSVYNEQFF	TGCGCCAGCAGCGACGGACGGTCTAGCGGGAGTGTCTACAATGAGCAGTTCTTC
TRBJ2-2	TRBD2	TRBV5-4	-	CASSGGVTGELFF	TGTGCCAGCAGCGGGGGGGTCACCGGGGAGCTGTTTTTT
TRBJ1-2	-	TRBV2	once	CASSGGLGYGYTF	TGTGCCAGCAGTGGGGGGCTCGGCTATGGCTACACCTTC
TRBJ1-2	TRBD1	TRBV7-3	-	CASSLTPGGQYGYTF	TGTGCCAGCAGCTTGACCCCAGGGGGCCAATATGGCTACACCTTC
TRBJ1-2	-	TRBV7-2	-	CASSSQQGSYGYTF	TGTGCCAGCAGCTCTCAACAGGGTTCCTATGGCTACACCTTC
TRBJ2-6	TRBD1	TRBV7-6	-	CASSQRQGLGANVLTF	TGTGCCAGCAGCCAAAGACAGGGTCTTGGGGCCAACGTCCTGACTTTC
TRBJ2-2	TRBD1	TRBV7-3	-	CASSLKGTGGNRELFF	TGTGCCAGCAGCTTAAAGGGGACAGGGGGCAATCGGGAGCTGTTTTTT
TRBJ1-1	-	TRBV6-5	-	CASSWLDLNTEAFF	TGTGCCAGCAGTTGGCTTGATTTGAACACTGAAGCTTTCTTT
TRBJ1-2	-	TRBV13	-	CASRTGLQGYGYTF	TGTGCCAGCAGAACAGGGTTACAAGGCTATGGCTACACCTTC
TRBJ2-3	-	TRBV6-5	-	CASILGGRTDTQYF	TGTGCCAGCATTCTAGGTGGCCGCACAGATACGCAGTATTTT
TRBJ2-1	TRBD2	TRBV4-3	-	CASSQSPGLAGVDEQFF	TGCGCCAGCAGCCAGAGCCCGGGACTAGCGGGAGTCGATGAGCAGTTCTTC
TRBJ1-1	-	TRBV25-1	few	CASRRDMNTEAFF	TGTGCCAGCAGGAGGGACATGAACACTGAAGCTTTCTTT
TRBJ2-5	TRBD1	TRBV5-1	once	CASSGQGAGGETQYF	TGCGCCAGCAGCGGTCAGGGGGCTGGAGGGGAGACCCAGTACTTC
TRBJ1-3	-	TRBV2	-	CASSEDRAIVGNTIYF	TGTGCCAGCAGTGAAGACAGGGCCATTGTTGGAAACACCATATATTTT
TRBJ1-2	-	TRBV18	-	CASSPPGSYGYTF	TGTGCCAGCTCACCACCCGGGAGCTATGGCTACACCTTC
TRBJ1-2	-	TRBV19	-	CASTTGKYGYTF	TGTGCCAGTACCACAGGGAAATATGGCTACACCTTC
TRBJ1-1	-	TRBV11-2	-	CASSLNRANTEAFF	TGTGCCAGCAGCTTGAACAGGGCGAACACTGAAGCTTTCTTT
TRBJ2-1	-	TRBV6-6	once	CASSYGTYYNEQFF	TGTGCCAGCAGTTACGGGACTTACTACAATGAGCAGTTCTTC
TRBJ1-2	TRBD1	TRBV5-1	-	CASSSPTGQNYGYTF	TGCGCCAGCAGCTCTCCGACAGGGCAGAACTATGGCTACACCTTC
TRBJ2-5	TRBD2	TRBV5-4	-	CASSLGTSGTQETQYF	TGTGCCAGCAGCTTGGGGACTAGCGGGACACAAGAGACCCAGTACTTC
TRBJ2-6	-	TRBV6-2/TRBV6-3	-	CASSYSGSGANVLTF	TGTGCCAGCAGTTACTCCGGCTCTGGGGCCAACGTCCTGACTTTC
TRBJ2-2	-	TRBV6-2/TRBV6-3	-	CASSAWEVGELFF	TGTGCCAGCAGTGCATGGGAGGTCGGGGAGCTGTTTTTT